This TCR beta chain was profiled in a study of blood T cell repertoires in COVID-19. Across the study: Sources were T cells, B-cell-depleted T cells, or PBMCs; the material itself was cDNA or gDNA.

Sequenced by immunoSEQ multiplex PCR; TCRdb stores in-frame clones only, minus some. The profile covers some 31,000 clones, with 88% appearing a single time and roughly an eighth taken by the ten largest. Germline V gene lookup returns CDR1 SQVTM and CDR2 ANQGSEA. The CDR3 has 14 amino acids. With 7 bases clipped from V and 4 bases from J, the junction kept 9 bases outside the gene matches. The sample comprised peripheral blood. The genes are TRBV29-1 and TRBJ1-1; TRBD1 aligns across 10 bases. This clonotype originated in a human donor with active COVID-19. The donor label of this sample is uncertain. This CDR3 is CSGRPGTGATEAFF. The CDR3 DNA reads as TGCAGCGGTAGACCGGGGACAGGGGCCACTGAAGCTTTCTTT.